What follows are 5 T cell receptor beta chains derived from one specimen sequenced in a study of PD-L1 blockade in urothelial cancer. Method: immunoSEQ multiplex PCR; TCRdb's copy keeps in-frame clones and lacks some. Altogether roughly 2,500 clones are present, 35% to 40% being singletons, with the ten largest covering about a sixth. The source material was tumor tissue, sampled before atezolizumab (anti-PD-L1) treatment. All receptors come from a man aged 60 to 75 with urothelial cancer.

This clone appeared a few times. This rearrangement joins TRBV6-8 to TRBJ2-5, with TRBD1 matching 7 bases. Losses at the gene ends were 5 bases for V and 3 bases for J; bases not matched to a gene: 3. The CDR3 runs to 13 residues. Germline V CDR1 and CDR2: MNHGY, SAAAGT. CDR3 in DNA: TGTGCCAGCAGTGATACAGGGGAAGAGACCCAGTACTTC. This encodes CASSDTGEETQYF.

Sample share makes this clone medium-sized. This rearrangement joins TRBV11-3 to TRBJ1-3; 8 bases agree with TRBD1. Germline V gene lookup returns CDR1 SGHNT and CDR2 YENEEA. V dropped 3 bases and J dropped 9; count of bases not matched to a gene: 10. The CDR3 is 15 amino acids. The CDR3 protein is CASSLTGRGQGTIYF. CDR3 bases: TGTGCCAGCAGCTTGACGGGCAGGGGGCAAGGCACCATATATTTT.

This clone was picked up a small number of times. The chain is built from TRBV10-3 and TRBJ2-5; D ambiguous. The V end was cut by 0 bases, the J end by 4 bases, with 3 bases between. Germline V gives CDR1 ENHRY, CDR2 SYGVKD. This CDR3 contains 12 residues. Here the CDR3 DNA reads TGTGCCATCAGTGAGTCCCGAGAGACCCAGTACTTC. The encoded protein is CAISESRETQYF.

This clone was recorded a few times. The chain combines TRBV6-8 with TRBJ1-4; D is ambiguous. The V gene's germline CDR1 is MNHGY and CDR2 SAAAGT. This CDR3 has 14 residues. V gave up 5 bases and J gave up 4 bases, with 11 bases separating them. Here the CDR3 reads CASSDVQLNEKLFF. The DNA for the CDR3 is TGTGCCAGCAGTGACGTACAGCTTAATGAAAAACTGTTTTTT.

This clone was counted only a few times. The rearrangement uses TRBV27 and TRBJ2-7; no firm D call. The CDR3 is 14 amino acids. CDR1 MNHEY and CDR2 SMNVEV come from the germline V gene (reference sequence). Deletions cut 2 bases from V and 0 bases from J, with 8 bases between. The CDR3, as DNA: TGTGCCAGCAGTTTAAGCTTCCTCTCCTACGAGCAGTACTTC. Translating gives CASSLSFLSYEQYF.